The present TCR beta chain was sequenced within a study of blood T cells in healthy people across ages. Alongside a J-beta primer mix, a sample-barcoded 5' primer served in a second PCR lasting 7 to 11 cycles. Using its own MiXCR run on the 5' RACE reads, TCRdb lists one record per CDR3 protein. The data contain around 1,500,000 distinct CDR3 sequences, around 42% of them singletons. Findings and caveats of the study: More naive CD4+ cells and higher diversity marked long-lived donors relative to aged donors. Conclusively comparing naive with antigen-experienced cells was impossible with unsorted PBMCs.

CDR3 length: 15 residues. Trimming removed 8 bases at V and 4 bases at J, with 18 bases between. Note on this clonotype: Its specificity is not known.

V is TRBV12-3 or TRBV12-4 and J is TRBJ1-5, with TRBD1 as a possible D gene (5 bases). Sequencing was done on a sample of blood. This sequence was found in a woman under 30 in good health. Here the CDR3 DNA reads TGTGCCAGCGCCAACGCAGGGTTAGAGAATCAGCCCCAGCATTTT. It is translated as CASANAGLENQPQHF.